The clone carrying this T cell receptor (beta chain) occurred a few times. The CDR3 extends over 17 amino acids. V lost 0 bases and J lost 0, with 10 bases in between. From germline, CDR1 is SGHNT and CDR2 YYREEE (reference sequence). MiXCR was run by TCRdb on the RT-PCR reads, yielding one entry per CDR3 protein. The table has more than 550,000 distinct CDR3 sequences, approximately 15% seen once; the top ten hold just over 3.5%. Sequencing used memory CD4+ T cells from blood. This receptor was obtained from a female donor in good health, serving as a healthy control. J is TRBJ2-6 and V is TRBV5-4; weak D call: TRBD2 (6 bases). The CDR3, as DNA: TGTGCCAGCAGCTTGGGGGGGGACTCCTCTGGGGCCAACGTCCTGACTTTC. Amino acids: CASSLGGDSSGANVLTF.